The sequence of this TCR beta chain was determined in a study of cytomegalovirus exposure and HLA in healthy donors. Libraries were prepared by immunoSEQ multiplex PCR; TCRdb keeps only in-frame clonotypes and omits some of them. The data hold under 200,000 clones, with 81% observed a single time. The source of this sequence is a woman in her twenties or thirties in good health and CMV-seronegative. The specimen was PBMCs.

In DNA form, the CDR3 reads TGTGCCAGCTCACCACTGACAGGAGATAATTCACCCCTCCACTTT. Translating gives CASSPLTGDNSPLHF. This rearrangement joins TRBV18 to TRBJ1-6; D is perhaps TRBD1 (6 bases). The germline gives CDR1 KGHSH, CDR2 LQKENI. V was pared by 1 base and J by 5 bases, with 9 bases between. The CDR3 runs 15 residues.